This T cell receptor (beta chain) was captured by sequencing in a study of radiotherapy plus CTLA-4 blockade in lung cancer. Study-level results: Radiotherapy was combined with ipilimumab, and tumor-derived TCR clones then expanded in blood.

In the case of this clone: Its antigen is unknown.

Trimming stripped 0 bases from V and 2 bases from J, with 7 bases between. This CDR3 has 13 residues. Germline V gives CDR1 GTSNPN, CDR2 SVGIG (reference sequence). Only in-frame clones appear in the TCRdb table, and some are missing; sequencing was by immunoSEQ multiplex PCR. The sample shows about 98,000 clones, around four fifths of them seen only once. This sequence joins TRBV30 and TRBJ1-1; D call uncertain. The material sequenced was peripheral blood, taken from a patient treated with radiotherapy plus ipilimumab. This TCR was sampled from a human donor with non-small cell lung cancer who had a partial response to radiotherapy plus ipilimumab. The CDR3 DNA reads as TGTGCCTGGAGTGTAACGGTAAACACTGAAGCTTTCTTT. It is translated as CAWSVTVNTEAFF.